This T cell receptor (beta chain) was captured by sequencing in a study of OX40 agonist ivuxolimab in advanced cancers. Whole-study context: Patients were roughly 83% male with ages roughly 23 to 90, mean about 54. Roughly two fifths of patients had received prior checkpoint inhibitor therapy. Partial responses, seen in three patients, involved one hepatocellular carcinoma and two cutaneous melanomas.

The length of the CDR3 is 15 residues. V shed 4 bases and J shed 0 bases, with 14 bases lying between them. Looked up from germline, CDR1 is SGDLS and CDR2 is YYNGEE. People who had autoimmune disease history or systemic immunosuppression were excluded. TCRdb's copy holds only in-frame clones and misses some; the assay was immunoSEQ multiplex PCR. The profile shows about 59,000 clones, 85% of them singletons. This chain links TRBV9 with TRBJ2-7, with D perhaps TRBD2 (5 bases). The receptor was isolated from an adult with an advanced solid tumor such as melanoma, head and neck, liver or kidney cancer. Sequencing used CD4+ or CD8+ T cells sorted from blood, obtained in a trial of the OX40 agonist ivuxolimab. This CDR3 reads CASSPLEASSYEQYF. The CDR3 DNA follows: TGTGCCAGCAGCCCCTTGGAGGCGAGCTCCTACGAGCAGTACTTC. Based on the CDR3 plus reference TRBV9 and TRBJ2-7, the full variable domain is DSGVTQTPKHLITATGQRVTLRCSPRSGDLSVYWYQQSLDQGLQFLIQYYNGEERAKGNILERFSAQQFPDLHSELNLSSLELGDSALYFCASSPLEASSYEQYFGPGTRLTVT.